The source of this T cell receptor (beta chain) is a study of PD-L1 blockade in urothelial cancer. On the study more broadly: From about 2014, patients received atezolizumab, given as 1,200 mg intravenously every 3 weeks.

Germline loops: CDR1 MDHEN, CDR2 SYDVKM. The CDR3 is made up of 16 amino acids. Noted time point: pretreatment peripheral blood. Sequencing used immunoSEQ multiplex PCR; TCRdb keeps in-frame clones, though not all of them. This table holds around 100,000 clones, around nine tenths found once. The TCR was taken from a man aged 55 to 70 with urothelial cancer. The material sequenced was PBMCs, taken around atezolizumab (anti-PD-L1) treatment. The chain has TRBV28 and TRBJ2-3, with TRBD2 identical over 12 bases. CDR3 residues: CLTSGRRLGGTDTQYF. The DNA of the CDR3 is TGTTTGACTAGCGGGAGAAGATTGGGCGGCACAGATACGCAGTATTTT.